The clone carrying this T cell receptor beta chain was seen ten or more times. Its cognate antigen is unknown. The CDR3 covers 14 residues. The germline V gene encodes CDR1 SGDLS and CDR2 YYNGEE. V was pared by 8 bases and J by 3 bases, with 4 bases of the junction left unmatched. This record comes from a study of identical twins. TCRdb used MiXCR to reprocess the 5' RACE reads, holding one entry per CDR3 protein. Of about 240,000 distinct CDR3 sequences listed, approximately 10% were seen once; the top ten hold about 9%. Broader study findings: Cross-sectional statistics underpinned the conclusions; the same donors were not followed. Compared with models, monozygotic twins showed more out-of-frame TCR alpha sharing. Abundant beta clonotypes from cord blood had fewer insertions, unlike memory repertoires, which showed none. Because invariant MAIT and iNKT cells could be present, zero-insertion analyses could be partly confounded.

The receptor's source is a man aged 45-65 years in good health. The specimen was memory T cells sorted from blood. This chain uses TRBV9 with TRBJ2-1; TRBD2 aligns across 11 bases. CDR3 sequence reads: CARKGLADYNEQFF. The CDR3 nucleotides are TGTGCCAGGAAGGGACTAGCGGACTACAATGAGCAGTTCTTC.